The entry below gives a single T cell receptor (beta chain) sequence along with its context. Assay used: immunoSEQ multiplex PCR; TCRdb lists only in-frame clones, some missing. This table holds tens of thousands of clones, 95% to 98% found once. CDR1 and CDR2 from the germline V gene are MGHRA and YSYEKL. V lost 2 bases and J lost 8; bases outside the gene matches: 6. CDR3 length: 15 residues. These data belong to a study of technical replicates of blood from four donors. Source material: T cells isolated from PBMCs. This TCR was recovered from a human donor in good health. V gene TRBV4-1 combines with J gene TRBJ1-4; 9 bases line up with TRBD1. CDR3 sequence: CASSQTGTGSEKLFF. In DNA, the CDR3 is TGCGCCAGCAGCCAAACCGGGACAGGGAGCGAAAAACTGTTTTTT.